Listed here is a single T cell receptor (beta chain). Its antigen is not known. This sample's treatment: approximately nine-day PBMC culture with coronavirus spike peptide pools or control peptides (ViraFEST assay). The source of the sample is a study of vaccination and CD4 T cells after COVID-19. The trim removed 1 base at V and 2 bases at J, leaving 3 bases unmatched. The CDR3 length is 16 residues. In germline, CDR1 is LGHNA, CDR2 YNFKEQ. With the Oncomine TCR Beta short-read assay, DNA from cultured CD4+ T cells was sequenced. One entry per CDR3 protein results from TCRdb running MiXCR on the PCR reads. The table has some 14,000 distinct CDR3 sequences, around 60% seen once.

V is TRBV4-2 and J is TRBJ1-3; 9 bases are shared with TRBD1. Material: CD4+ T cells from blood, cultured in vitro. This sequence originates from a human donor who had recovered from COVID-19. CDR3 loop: CASSQADRGAGNTIYF. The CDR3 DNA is TGTGCCAGCAGCCAAGCCGACAGGGGGGCTGGAAACACCATATATTTT.